At least ten counts were recorded for the clone carrying this T cell receptor (beta chain). Its matching antigen is unknown. This sample stems from a study of T cells in Graves' hyperthyroidism and ophthalmopathy. General study results and limits: Progression to ophthalmopathy was predicted a median of roughly 6.6 months early.

This CDR3 has 16 amino acids. CDR1 is SNHLY, CDR2 FYNNEI, per germline. V was trimmed by 3 bases and J by 7 bases, leaving 19 bases between them. Amplification of TCR beta CDR3 regions used RNA as the template. The HTBI primer set was used in a first-round RT-PCR of the TCR CDR3. Each CDR3 protein gets one entry after TCRdb re-called the multiplex PCR reads with MiXCR. The sample includes about 360,000 distinct CDR3 sequences, 13% of them seen just once. This clonotype was obtained from a woman aged 18 to 35 with Graves' hyperthyroidism. The sequenced sample was blood. The V and J genes are TRBV2 and TRBJ2-1; a weak D match, TRBD2 (5 bases). The CDR3 reads CASSDRGSRRRNEQFF. The CDR3 DNA is TGTGCCAGCAGTGACCGGGGATCCCGAAGAAGGAATGAGCAGTTCTTC.